These 31 T cell receptor beta chains share one sample of origin, sequenced in a study of regulatory T cells in long-lasting Graves disease. For TCR beta, libraries came from iRepertoire HTBI primers and Arm-PCR of CDR3 regions. TCRdb re-derived calls from the multiplex PCR reads in MiXCR, one entry per CDR3 protein. In the table there are under 300,000 distinct CDR3 sequences, around a sixth of which are singletons. This sample's time point: newly diagnosed GD, antithyroid drugs for less than 3 months. PBMCs were the source of the RNA used for TCR sequencing. The sample was also linked to a second study, of T cells in Graves' hyperthyroidism and ophthalmopathy.

The sample here was peripheral blood mononuclear cells (PBMCs), taken at new diagnosis, from a patient treated with antithyroid drugs. Source of these receptors: a woman in her twenties or thirties with Graves disease.

There are many counts of this clonotype. This chain connects TRBV5-1 to TRBJ2-2, with D possibly called TRBD1 or TRBD2 (6 bases each). The V end lost 1 base, the J end lost 4 bases, and 11 bases lay between the germline ends. This CDR3 has 15 residues. Germline V lookup: CDR1 SGHRS, CDR2 YFSETQ. CDR3 in DNA: TGCGCCAGCAGCTTGATACAGGGAGGCACCGGGGAGCTGTTTTTT. As protein: CASSLIQGGTGELFF.

In its sample, this clonotype was seen a few times. The chain combines TRBV5-4 with TRBJ2-7, with 9 bases lining up with TRBD1. J was trimmed by 6 bases and V by 3 bases; bases with no gene match: 10. The CDR3 totals 15 residues. Germline V gene lookup returns CDR1 SGHNT and CDR2 YYREEE (reference sequence). The CDR3 is CASSSNRGRRGEQYF. The CDR3 DNA is TGTGCCAGCAGCTCCAACAGGGGGCGGAGGGGCGAGCAGTACTTC. The whole variable domain, remainder taken from reference TRBV5-4 and TRBJ2-7, is ETGVTQSPTHLIKTRGQQVTLRCSSQSGHNTVSWYQQALGQGPQFIFQYYREEENGRGNFPPRFSGLQFPNYSSELNVNALELDDSALYLCASSSNRGRRGEQYFGPGTRLTVT.

CDR3 loop: CASSVGSGGTYEQYF. In nucleotides, the CDR3 is TGTGCCAGCAGCGTAGGGAGCGGGGGGACCTACGAGCAGTACTTC. V gene TRBV9 combines with J gene TRBJ2-7; 9 bases fit TRBD2. With V trimmed by 0 bases and J by 2 bases, 3 bases remained unmatched. CDR3 size: 15 residues. In germline, CDR1 is SGDLS, CDR2 YYNGEE. Full variable domain (rest looked up from reference TRBV9 and TRBJ2-7): DSGVTQTPKHLITATGQRVTLRCSPRSGDLSVYWYQQSLDQGLQFLIQYYNGEERAKGNILERFSAQQFPDLHSELNLSSLELGDSALYFCASSVGSGGTYEQYFGPGTRLTVT.

This chain links TRBV6-1 with TRBJ1-5, with D possibly TRBD1 on 6 matching bases. The V and J ends lost 5 bases and 9 bases respectively, with 23 bases between them. The CDR3 contains 16 residues. The V gene's germline CDR1 is MNHNS and CDR2 SASEGT. The CDR3 spells CASSPGGRGGVGPQHF. CDR3 DNA sequence: TGTGCCAGCAGTCCCGGGGGCCGGGGTGGGGTGGGGCCCCAGCATTTT.

This clonotype was seen many times. One junction end does not reproduce the germline sequence, and a read error may be involved. V and J are TRBV20-1 and TRBJ2-5; 15 nucleotides match TRBD2. This CDR3 has 17 residues. The germline V gene has CDR1 DFQATT and CDR2 SNEGSKA (reference sequence). The CDR3 DNA is TGCAGCGCTAGAGGACTAGCGGGGGGGGCTGGGGAAGAGACCCAGTACTTC. Protein product: CSARGLAGGAGEETQYF.

This clonotype has at least ten counts. The rearrangement links TRBV2 to TRBJ1-1, with a weak D call TRBD1 (6 bases). This CDR3 has 12 amino acids. Deletions cut 5 bases from V and 8 bases from J, with 12 bases between. Germline lookup yields CDR1 SNHLY and CDR2 FYNNEI. In DNA form, the CDR3 reads TGTGCCAGCAGTTGGACAGAATCAGAAGCTTTCTTT. It translates to CASSWTESEAFF.

This clonotype was seen repeatedly, ten times or more. The chain links TRBV12-3 or TRBV12-4 to TRBJ1-5; no clear D gene. The CDR3 sequence is 13 residues long. Trimming stripped 5 bases from V and 5 bases from J, with 10 bases between. The CDR3 DNA sequence: TGTGCCAGCAGTCCCCGCCGGGATCAGCCCCAGCATTTT. This translates into CASSPRRDQPQHF.

Note on this clonotype: Since the CDR3 does not end with the conserved phenylalanine or tryptophan, this likely comes from a read error. The DNA is left out, because the CDR3 cannot be placed on it with certainty; the CDR3 is given as TCRdb lists it. V and J are TRBV5-1 and TRBJ2-7; the table's TRBD2 call for D was not verified on the DNA. Germline V gene lookup returns CDR1 SGHRS and CDR2 YFSETQ. The CDR3 is 16 residues long, ends included. The CDR3 sequence: CASSLGIGQGALPWYI.

V usage is TRBV5-5 and J usage is TRBJ2-3; D unclear. This CDR3 has 15 amino acids. Germline CDR1 is SGHKS and CDR2 is YYEKEE (reference sequence). V lost 4 bases to trimming and J lost 2 bases, with 14 bases between them. The DNA of the CDR3 is TGTGCCAGCAGCCCCAGCGTTGATACCACAGATACGCAGTATTTT. Translating it yields CASSPSVDTTDTQYF.

This clonotype was seen at least ten times. V usage is TRBV18 and J usage is TRBJ1-5; D may be TRBD1 (5 bases). This CDR3 has 14 residues. Germline values: CDR1 KGHSH, CDR2 LQKENI. Trimming left V 5 bases short and J 3 bases short, with 11 bases between. CDR3 region: CASSTTGNNQPQHF. The CDR3 region has the DNA TGTGCCAGCTCAACAACAGGAAACAATCAGCCCCAGCATTTT.

The V call is TRBV4-1, the J call TRBJ2-7; the match to TRBD1 covers 8 bases. CDR1 and CDR2 from the germline V gene are MGHRA and YSYEKL. The CDR3 is 13 residues long. Germline trimming cut 4 bases from V and 10 bases from J; bases unmatched to any gene: 9. The CDR3 loop reads CASSRLRDRGQYF. DNA for the CDR3: TGCGCCAGCAGCCGATTAAGAGACAGGGGACAGTACTTC.

This clonotype was recorded many times. The chain joins TRBV9 to TRBJ2-3; D not resolved. CDR1 and CDR2 from the germline V gene are SGDLS and YYNGEE. V shed 4 bases and J shed 3 bases, with 18 bases lying between them. The CDR3 runs 16 residues. The CDR3, as DNA: TGTGCCAGCAGCCCCAATAACAGATTACAGACAGATACGCAGTATTTT. The encoded protein is CASSPNNRLQTDTQYF. Variable domain in full (rest from reference TRBV9 and TRBJ2-3): DSGVTQTPKHLITATGQRVTLRCSPRSGDLSVYWYQQSLDQGLQFLIQYYNGEERAKGNILERFSAQQFPDLHSELNLSSLELGDSALYFCASSPNNRLQTDTQYFGPGTRLTVL.

This clonotype has at least ten counts. The chain recombines TRBV6-4 with TRBJ1-2, with 8 positions matching TRBD1. This CDR3 comprises 15 residues. The V gene's germline CDR1 is MRHNA and CDR2 SNTAGT. V lost 0 bases and J lost 7; bases outside the gene matches: 7. The CDR3 protein is CASSDSDRGRGGYTF. In DNA, the CDR3 is TGTGCCAGCAGTGACTCCGACAGGGGACGAGGTGGCTACACCTTC.

This clonotype has a handful of counts. This rearrangement joins TRBV11-2 to TRBJ1-1; 7 bases agree with TRBD1. V was clipped by 6 bases and J by 2 bases; unmatched bases: 6. This CDR3 has 14 amino acids. Germline V CDR1 and CDR2: SGHAT, FQNNGV. CDR3 sequence: CASRLTGINTEAFF. DNA of the CDR3: TGTGCCAGCAGGTTGACAGGGATTAACACTGAAGCTTTCTTT. The full variable domain, in which reference TRBV11-2 and TRBJ1-1 provide the parts outside the CDR3, is EAGVAQSPRYKIIEKRQSVAFWCNPISGHATLYWYQQILGQGPKLLIQFQNNGVVDDSQLPKDRFSAERLKGVDSTLKIQPAKLEDSAVYLCASRLTGINTEAFFGQGTRLTVV.

This clonotype appeared many times. The chain employs TRBV6-2 or TRBV6-3 and TRBJ1-2; D gene unclear. Germline CDR1 and CDR2: MNHEY and SVGEGT. V dropped 0 bases and J dropped 3 bases, with 5 bases sitting between them. The CDR3 has 13 residues. CDR3 DNA sequence: TGTGCCAGCAGTTACTCGTTTTACTATGGCTACACCTTC. Its protein product is CASSYSFYYGYTF.

This clonotype occurred many times. The J gene is TRBJ1-1, the V gene TRBV9; possibly TRBD1 for D (5 bases). With 3 bases removed from V and 3 bases from J, the gap between germline ends came to 12 bases. The V gene's germline CDR1 is SGDLS and CDR2 YYNGEE. This CDR3 has 14 amino acids. CDR3 coding DNA: TGTGCCAGCAGCGCCCGTCTGGGGGACACTGAAGCTTTCTTT. It encodes CASSARLGDTEAFF.

The V and J genes are TRBV28 and TRBJ2-3, with a weak D call TRBD2 (6 bases). Germline V CDR1 and CDR2: MDHEN, SYDVKM. The CDR3 has 16 amino acids. Trimming removed 6 bases at V and 2 bases at J, with 18 bases between. As DNA, the CDR3 is TGTGCCAGCAGCCCCCTCACTAGCCGAAACACAGATACGCAGTATTTT. This gives the protein CASSPLTSRNTDTQYF.

This clonotype appeared many times. The rearrangement joins TRBV20-1 to TRBJ2-3, with TRBD2 matching 14 bases. Germline CDR1 is DFQATT and CDR2 is SNEGSKA (reference sequence). The V gene end was trimmed by 6 bases and the J gene end by 6 bases; junction bases not matched to a gene: 11. The CDR3 is made up of 16 amino acids. CDR3 sequence reads: CSASTSGGAILDTQYF. For the CDR3, the DNA is TGCAGTGCGTCGACTAGCGGGGGGGCAATTTTGGATACGCAGTATTTT.

This clonotype was seen many times. V is TRBV5-1 and J is TRBJ2-7; 7 positions agree with TRBD1. The V gene end was trimmed by 5 bases and the J gene end by 3 bases; junction bases not matched to a gene: 8. The CDR3 extends over 14 amino acids. The V gene's germline CDR1 is SGHRS and CDR2 YFSETQ. CDR3 bases: TGCGCCAGCAGACTATTTGACAGGGACTACGAGCAGTACTTC. It translates to CASRLFDRDYEQYF. Full variable domain (outside the CDR3, taken from reference TRBV5-1 and TRBJ2-7): KAGVTQTPRYLIKTRGQQVTLSCSPISGHRSVSWYQQTPGQGLQFLFEYFSETQRNKGNFPGRFSGRQFSNSRSEMNVSTLELGDSALYLCASRLFDRDYEQYFGPGTRLTVT.

This clonotype was seen ten or more times. The chain uses TRBV6-1 and TRBJ2-7; tentatively, D is TRBD1 (6 bases). Germline CDR1 and CDR2: MNHNS and SASEGT. Trimming removed 5 bases from V and 2 bases from J, with 10 bases in between. The CDR3 sequence is 13 residues long. CDR3 amino acids: CASSIHRAYEQYF. The CDR3 DNA is TGTGCCAGCAGTATCCACAGGGCCTACGAGCAGTACTTC.

This clonotype was picked up many times. The chain has TRBV20-1 and TRBJ2-3, with no clear D. This CDR3 has 12 amino acids. CDR1 is DFQATT, CDR2 SNEGSKA, per germline (reference sequence). V lost 3 bases to trimming and J lost 6 bases, with 10 bases between them. The DNA of the CDR3 is TGCAGTGCTAGCCAAATCGGTGATACGCAGTATTTT. Its protein product is CSASQIGDTQYF.

The chain combines TRBV3-1 with TRBJ2-3; TRBD1 matches 7 bases. This CDR3 region has 13 residues. In germline, CDR1 is LGHDT, CDR2 YNNKEL (reference sequence). The trim removed 6 bases at V and 6 bases at J, leaving 6 bases unmatched. The CDR3 DNA reads as TGTGCCAGCAGTCACACAGGGGAGGATACGCAGTATTTT. Protein product: CASSHTGEDTQYF.

Ten or more counts support this clonotype. V is TRBV6-5 and J is TRBJ1-2; D uncertain. The CDR3 extends over 15 amino acids. The V gene lost 0 bases and the J gene lost 8 bases, with 16 bases spanning the gap. CDR1 is MNHEY and CDR2 is SVGAGI in the germline V gene. The DNA for the CDR3 is TGTGCCAGCAGTTACTCCCGAGATACCCCTACGGGCTACACCTTC. Its protein is CASSYSRDTPTGYTF.

This clonotype has ten or more counts. This chain connects TRBV2 to TRBJ2-7, with TRBD1 as a possible D gene (5 bases). The CDR3 loop spans 12 amino acids. Between the trimmed V and J ends, which lost 11 bases and 0 bases, there was a span of 11 bases. CDR1 is SNHLY, CDR2 FYNNEI, per germline. The CDR3 sequence: CALARDSYEQYF. The CDR3 region has the DNA TGTGCCTTGGCCAGGGACTCCTACGAGCAGTACTTC. Full variable domain (outside the CDR3, taken from reference TRBV2 and TRBJ2-7): EPEVTQTPSHQVTQMGQEVILRCVPISNHLYFYWYRQILGQKVEFLVSFYNNEISEKSEIFDDQFSVERPDGSNFTLKIRSTKLEDSAMYFCALARDSYEQYFGPGTRLTVT.

The rearrangement links TRBV2 to TRBJ2-7, with TRBD2 identical over 7 bases. Trimming removed 1 base from V and 3 bases from J; junction bases left unmatched: 6. The CDR3 has 15 amino acids. CDR1 and CDR2 (germline): SNHLY, FYNNEI. DNA for the CDR3: TGTGCCAGCAGTGAAGTTGCCGTAGCGGGCTACGAGCAGTACTTC. Encoded protein: CASSEVAVAGYEQYF. The full variable domain, with the rest looked up from reference TRBV2 and TRBJ2-7, is EPEVTQTPSHQVTQMGQEVILRCVPISNHLYFYWYRQILGQKVEFLVSFYNNEISEKSEIFDDQFSVERPDGSNFTLKIRSTKLEDSAMYFCASSEVAVAGYEQYFGPGTRLTVT.

This clonotype was seen a handful of times. The chain links TRBV12-3 or TRBV12-4 to TRBJ1-1; 7 nucleotides match TRBD1. The CDR3 has 12 amino acids. Losses at the gene ends were 8 bases for V and 3 bases for J; bases not matched to a gene: 3. As DNA, the CDR3 is TGTGCCAGCCGGGACAGACACACTGAAGCTTTCTTT. As protein: CASRDRHTEAFF.

This clonotype occurred many times. The chain is built from TRBV20-1 and TRBJ1-2; tentative D call: TRBD1 (5 bases). The CDR3 runs to 12 residues. The V gene lost 3 bases and the J gene lost 4 bases, with 9 bases spanning the gap. Germline loops: CDR1 DFQATT, CDR2 SNEGSKA (reference sequence). CDR3 coding DNA: TGCAGTGCTAGGAGGGGACCCTATGGCTACACCTTC. Its translation: CSARRGPYGYTF.

The genes are TRBV5-1 and TRBJ2-6; TRBD2 matches at 8 bases. With 4 bases clipped from V and 0 bases from J, the junction kept 12 bases outside the gene matches. The CDR3 has 19 amino acids. Germline V gene data show CDR1 as SGHRS and CDR2 as YFSETQ. The DNA of the CDR3 is TGCGCCAGCAGCCGCAATAGCGGGGCGATCATCTCTGGGGCCAACGTCCTGACTTTC. The encoded protein is CASSRNSGAIISGANVLTF.

This clonotype has a count of ten or more. V is TRBV2 and J is TRBJ2-7, with a possible D match to TRBD2 (6 bases). This CDR3 has 12 amino acids. V lost 6 bases to trimming and J lost 6 bases, with 12 bases between them. CDR1 is SNHLY and CDR2 is FYNNEI in the germline V gene. The CDR3 DNA reads TGTGCCAGCAGGAATGGGGGGTTCGAGCAGTACTTC. It translates to CASRNGGFEQYF.

In the case of this clonotype: At one end the junction does not follow the germline gene, possibly because of a read error. J is TRBJ2-5 and V is TRBV7-7; 13 bases line up with TRBD2. Germline-derived CDR1 and CDR2 are SSHAT and FNYEAQ (reference sequence). CDR3 size: 15 residues. CDR3 in amino acids: CASSRQGLAGETQYF. The CDR3 DNA reads TGTGCTAGCAGCCGACAGGGACTAGCGGGGGAGACCCAGTACTTC.

This clonotype has ten or more counts. The chain has TRBV28 and TRBJ1-2; D is undetermined. From germline, CDR1 is MDHEN and CDR2 SYDVKM. This CDR3 has 15 amino acids. Trimming cost V 5 bases and J 2 bases, with 15 bases left between them. CDR3 sequence (DNA): TGTGCCAGCAGTAACCCCGGCGGGCAGAACTATGGCTACACCTTC. It translates to CASSNPGGQNYGYTF.